One and the same sample provided the 30 T cell receptor beta chains below, sequenced in a study of OX40 agonist ivuxolimab in advanced cancers. TCRdb's table, derived via immunoSEQ multiplex PCR, lists solely in-frame clones and lacks some. The sample carries tens of thousands of clones, roughly nine tenths recorded once. The specimen was CD4+ or CD8+ T cells sorted from blood, collected in a trial of the OX40 agonist ivuxolimab. These receptors were taken from an adult with an advanced solid tumor such as melanoma, head and neck, liver or kidney cancer.

The chain carries TRBV2 and TRBJ1-1, with 7 bases lining up with TRBD1. Losses at the gene ends were 7 bases for V and 5 bases for J; bases not matched to a gene: 10. The germline V gene encodes CDR1 SNHLY and CDR2 FYNNEI. This CDR3 is 14 amino acids long. The CDR3 protein is CASNRQGTRTEAFF. The CDR3 bases are TGTGCCAGCAATAGACAGGGTACGCGTACTGAAGCTTTCTTT.

The rearrangement joins TRBV27 to TRBJ2-3, with D perhaps matching TRBD1 or TRBD2 (6 bases each). The CDR3 is made up of 14 amino acids. Germline-derived CDR1 and CDR2 are MNHEY and SMNVEV (reference sequence). V was pared by 2 bases and J by 4 bases, with 10 bases between. The CDR3 DNA reads as TGTGCCAGCAGTTTAAGGGGGGATTCAGATACGCAGTATTTT. It codes for CASSLRGDSDTQYF.

This rearrangement joins TRBV7-6 to TRBJ1-1, with D perhaps TRBD1 (6 bases). The CDR3 totals 15 residues. The germline V and J ends were trimmed by 5 bases and 1 base, with 14 bases remaining between them. Germline V CDR1 and CDR2: SGHVS, FNYEAQ. The CDR3 nucleotides read TGTGCCAGCAGCGCAAGCGACAGGCCGAACACTGAAGCTTTCTTT. Translated: CASSASDRPNTEAFF.

The chain's CDR3 is CASSSTWAGERTEAFF. In DNA form, the CDR3 reads TGTGCCAGCAGCTCCACTTGGGCAGGGGAGAGAACTGAAGCTTTCTTT. V and J are TRBV7-9 and TRBJ1-1; D is possibly TRBD1 (6 bases). This CDR3 has 16 amino acids. Trimming pared 4 bases from V and 5 bases from J, leaving 20 bases between. Germline V gene data show CDR1 as SEHNR and CDR2 as FQNEAQ (reference sequence).

The chain links TRBV28 to TRBJ1-1; 7 bases line up with TRBD1. Germline V gene sequence: CDR1 MDHEN, CDR2 SYDVKM. Trimming took 6 bases from V and 7 from J; bases not matched to a gene: 11. CDR3 size: 14 residues. The CDR3 DNA is TGTGCCAGCAGCGTGGCTCTGACAGGGAATGAAGCTTTCTTT. This translates into CASSVALTGNEAFF.

The J gene is TRBJ1-3, the V gene TRBV30; D may be TRBD1 (5 bases). This CDR3 spans 14 amino acids. V was pared by 3 bases and J by 3 bases, with 12 bases between. The germline V gene encodes CDR1 GTSNPN and CDR2 SVGIG (reference sequence). CDR3 bases: TGTGCCTGGAGGTCCGGGACTGGTGGAAACACCATATATTTT. Protein product: CAWRSGTGGNTIYF.

This chain connects TRBV6-6 to TRBJ2-1; D might be TRBD1 (5 bases). The CDR3 is 11 amino acids. Germline V gene lookup returns CDR1 MNHNY and CDR2 SVGAGI (reference sequence). Trimming stripped 5 bases from V and 10 bases from J, with 9 bases between. The CDR3 here is CASSLYREQFF. The CDR3 nucleotides read TGTGCCAGCAGTCTTTACAGGGAGCAGTTCTTC.

The chain uses TRBV11-2 and TRBJ1-3; no reliable D call. Germline-derived CDR1 and CDR2 are SGHAT and FQNNGV. The CDR3 covers 13 residues. The germline V and J ends were trimmed by 7 bases and 9 bases, with 16 bases remaining between them. The CDR3 sequence is CASTPALRPTIYF. The CDR3 DNA reads TGTGCCAGCACCCCGGCCTTAAGGCCCACCATATATTTT.

The chain uses TRBV5-8 and TRBJ2-5; either TRBD1 or TRBD2 may supply D (5 bases each). CDR1 and CDR2 from the germline V gene are SGHTS and YDEGEE. The CDR3 runs to 15 residues. V was cut by 2 bases and J by 4 bases, with 15 bases left in between. The CDR3 nucleotides read TGTGCCAGCAGCTTAATTTTTTCGAGGGGAGAGACCCAGTACTTC. Translated, it gives CASSLIFSRGETQYF.

The genes are TRBV29-1 and TRBJ2-7, with D hard to call. The CDR3 spans 12 residues. In germline, CDR1 is SQVTM, CDR2 ANQGSEA. V lost 3 bases and J 8 bases, leaving 14 bases between the germline ends. Here the CDR3 reads CSVEVPSLKQYF. The CDR3 nucleotides read TGCAGCGTTGAGGTCCCGTCCTTAAAGCAGTACTTC.

The chain employs TRBV18 and TRBJ1-1; no clear D. Germline V gene data show CDR1 as KGHSH and CDR2 as LQKENI. The length of the CDR3 is 13 residues. V dropped 3 bases and J dropped 1 base, with 6 bases sitting between them. The CDR3 loop reads CASSPRTNTEAFF. Written as DNA, the CDR3 is TGTGCCAGCTCACCGAGAACGAACACTGAAGCTTTCTTT.

J is TRBJ1-1 and V is TRBV7-3, with D possibly matching TRBD1 (5 bases). The CDR3 has 14 amino acids. The germline V gene has CDR1 SGHTA and CDR2 FQGTGA. Trimming took off 0 bases at V and 7 bases at J, with 12 bases between the two ends. The CDR3 sequence: CASSLTSREGEAFF. In DNA, the CDR3 is TGTGCCAGCAGCTTAACGTCCAGGGAAGGTGAAGCTTTCTTT.

This clone has a handful of counts. The chain has TRBV4-3 and TRBJ1-1, with unresolved D. The V end was cut by 0 bases, the J end by 1 base, with 3 bases between. CDR1 and CDR2 from the germline V gene are LGHNA and YSLEER. The CDR3 contains 13 residues. The CDR3, as DNA: TGCGCCAGCAGCCAAGATAGGAACACTGAAGCTTTCTTT. Amino acids: CASSQDRNTEAFF.

The chain combines TRBV5-1 with TRBJ1-3; 9 bases fit TRBD1. Germline values: CDR1 SGHRS, CDR2 YFSETQ. The trim removed 5 bases at V and 2 bases at J, leaving 8 bases unmatched. The CDR3 runs 16 residues. The CDR3 reads CASRQQQGATGNTIYF. In nucleotides, the CDR3 is TGCGCCAGCAGACAGCAACAGGGGGCAACTGGAAACACCATATATTTT.

V gene TRBV7-3 combines with J gene TRBJ2-2, with D possibly matching TRBD1 (5 bases). The germline V gene has CDR1 SGHTA and CDR2 FQGTGA. Trimming stripped 4 bases from V and 0 bases from J, with 21 bases between. The CDR3 is 19 amino acids. The CDR3 coding sequence is TGTGCCAGCAGCTCCTCTAGAAGGACAAACCACGCGAACACCGGGGAGCTGTTTTTT. Translated: CASSSSRRTNHANTGELFF.

This chain connects TRBV13 to TRBJ1-3, with 9 positions matching TRBD1. V dropped 4 bases and J dropped 6; count of bases not matched to a gene: 25. In germline, CDR1 is PRHDT, CDR2 FYEKMQ (reference sequence). This CDR3 comprises 21 residues. The CDR3 loop reads CASSYENLTGTGPAAPNTIYF. For the CDR3, the DNA is TGTGCCAGCAGCTACGAAAACCTAACCGGGACAGGGCCCGCCGCCCCAAACACCATATATTTT. The full variable domain, with the rest looked up from reference TRBV13 and TRBJ1-3, is AAGVIQSPRHLIKEKRETATLKCYPIPRHDTVYWYQQGPGQDPQFLISFYEKMQSDKGSIPDRFSAQQFSDYHSELNMSSLELGDSALYFCASSYENLTGTGPAAPNTIYFGEGSWLTVV.

The chain carries TRBV9 and TRBJ2-7; TRBD2 aligns across 7 bases. J gave up 5 bases and V 4 bases, and 12 bases lay outside the gene matches. CDR1 and CDR2 (germline): SGDLS, YYNGEE. The CDR3 length is 15 residues. The CDR3 sequence: CASSLGLVQGNEQYF. Here the CDR3 DNA reads TGTGCCAGCAGCCTAGGACTAGTTCAAGGCAACGAGCAGTACTTC.

V is TRBV29-1 and J is TRBJ2-7, with TRBD1 matching 8 bases. Per the germline V gene, CDR1 is SQVTM and CDR2 is ANQGSEA. The CDR3 is made up of 12 amino acids. The junction had 2 bases not matched to a gene; V was cut back by 5 bases and J by 2 bases. DNA for the CDR3: TGCAGCGTTAGGACAGGGACCTACGAGCAGTACTTC. Its protein is CSVRTGTYEQYF.

The J gene is TRBJ1-2, the V gene TRBV6-5; maybe TRBD1 (6 bases). The CDR3 consists of 13 residues. The germline V gene has CDR1 MNHEY and CDR2 SVGAGI. Trimming cost V 6 bases and J 4 bases, with 12 bases left between them. CDR3 loop: CASSKDRFYGYTF. The DNA of the CDR3 is TGTGCCAGCAGCAAAGACAGGTTCTATGGCTACACCTTC.

CDR3 DNA sequence: TGTGCCAGCAGTATCAGACTAGCGGGGGGGCAAGAGACCCAGTACTTC. Translated: CASSIRLAGGQETQYF. The chain joins TRBV27 to TRBJ2-5; 14 nucleotides line up with TRBD2. The germline V gene encodes CDR1 MNHEY and CDR2 SMNVEV (reference sequence). CDR3 length equals 16 residues. V shed 5 bases, J shed 2 bases, and the junction held 4 bases outside the gene matches.

The rearrangement joins TRBV4-2 to TRBJ1-1; the match to TRBD1 covers 7 bases. Germline CDR1 LGHNA, CDR2 YNFKEQ. The CDR3 is made up of 15 amino acids. The V gene end was trimmed by 1 base and the J gene end by 3 bases; junction bases not matched to a gene: 5. CDR3 residues: CASSQAGGGYTEAFF. The DNA for the CDR3 is TGTGCCAGCAGCCAAGCAGGGGGGGGTTACACTGAAGCTTTCTTT.

The V call is TRBV2, the J call TRBJ2-1; D might be TRBD1 (5 bases). The CDR3 consists of 13 residues. Germline CDR1 and CDR2: SNHLY and FYNNEI. Trimming removed 8 bases at V and 2 bases at J, with 10 bases between. The CDR3 coding sequence is TGTGCCAGCGATCAGGGAACCTACAATGAGCAGTTCTTC. Translated: CASDQGTYNEQFF. Combining the CDR3 with reference TRBV2 and TRBJ2-1 gives the whole variable domain EPEVTQTPSHQVTQMGQEVILRCVPISNHLYFYWYRQILGQKVEFLVSFYNNEISEKSEIFDDQFSVERPDGSNFTLKIRSTKLEDSAMYFCASDQGTYNEQFFGPGTRLTVL.

This clone showed up just a few times. This chain links TRBV7-3 with TRBJ1-1; tentatively, D is TRBD1 (5 bases). This CDR3 comprises 15 residues. Per the germline V gene, CDR1 is SGHTA and CDR2 is FQGTGA. V lost 4 bases to trimming and J lost 1 base, with 13 bases between them. The CDR3 nucleotides read TGTGCCAGCAGCTCCCTCCCGGGGGGGAACACTGAAGCTTTCTTT. Translating gives CASSSLPGGNTEAFF.

This sequence joins TRBV27 and TRBJ1-5, with D hard to call. This CDR3 has 15 amino acids. Per germline, CDR1 MNHEY and CDR2 SMNVEV (reference sequence). With 3 bases removed from V and 1 base from J, the gap between germline ends came to 10 bases. The CDR3 region is CASSLGGLSNQPQHF. The CDR3 region has the DNA TGTGCCAGCAGTTTGGGTGGGTTGAGCAATCAGCCCCAGCATTTT.

V usage is TRBV30 and J usage is TRBJ2-1, with D possibly TRBD1 on 6 matching bases. Germline assignment: CDR1 GTSNPN and CDR2 SVGIG (reference sequence). CDR3 length equals 14 residues. Between the trimmed V and J ends, which lost 2 bases and 5 bases, there was a span of 13 bases. The CDR3 region is CAWSSDRLNNEQFF. The CDR3 nucleotides are TGTGCCTGGAGTTCGGACAGACTTAACAATGAGCAGTTCTTC.

The chain joins TRBV7-9 to TRBJ2-1; D is unclear. In germline, CDR1 is SEHNR, CDR2 FQNEAQ (reference sequence). The CDR3 runs to 12 residues. The V and J ends lost 6 bases and 7 bases respectively, with 10 bases between them. This chain's CDR3 is CASSNYLNEQFF. In DNA, the CDR3 is TGTGCCAGCAGTAACTACTTAAATGAGCAGTTCTTC.

In this sample, this clone turned up once. This sequence joins TRBV7-9 and TRBJ1-1; D possibly corresponds to TRBD1 (5 bases). Trimming pared 5 bases from V and 6 bases from J, leaving 10 bases between. This CDR3 has 12 residues. Per the germline V gene, CDR1 is SEHNR and CDR2 is FQNEAQ (reference sequence). CDR3 nucleotide sequence: TGTGCCAGCAGCCACGGGGGGGCTGAAGCTTTCTTT. Its translation: CASSHGGAEAFF.

The V gene is TRBV7-2, the J gene TRBJ2-1, with D uncertain. V lost 4 bases to trimming and J lost 1 base, with 11 bases between them. Germline-derived CDR1 and CDR2 are SGHTA and FQGNSA. CDR3 length: 15 amino acids. The CDR3, as DNA: TGTGCCAGCAGCTGGCCCGAGTTGTCCTACAATGAGCAGTTCTTC. Protein: CASSWPELSYNEQFF. The full variable domain, rest sourced from reference TRBV7-2 and TRBJ2-1, is GAGVSQSPSNKVTEKGKDVELRCDPISGHTALYWYRQSLGQGLEFLIYFQGNSAPDKSGLPSDRFSAERTGGSVSTLTIQRTQQEDSAVYLCASSWPELSYNEQFFGPGTRLTVL.

The chain combines TRBV7-2 with TRBJ2-3; no clear D gene. CDR3 length: 15 amino acids. Trimming removed 5 bases at V and 0 bases at J, with 12 bases between. From germline, CDR1 is SGHTA and CDR2 FQGNSA. The CDR3 DNA is TGTGCCAGCAGCCCCTGGATGGAGAGCACAGATACGCAGTATTTT. This sequence encodes CASSPWMESTDTQYF.

As to this clone: The junction departs from germline at one end; a sequencing error may be responsible. The V and J genes are TRBV5-4 and TRBJ1-2; D may be TRBD1 (5 bases). The CDR3 spans 12 residues. Germline V gene lookup returns CDR1 SGHNT and CDR2 YYREEE (reference sequence). DNA of the CDR3: TGTGCCAGCAGCACCGAGGGGTCGGAAACTAACTTC. Translation: CASSTEGSETNF. Based on the CDR3 plus reference TRBV5-4 and TRBJ1-2, the full variable domain is ETGVTQSPTHLIKTRGQQVTLRCSSQSGHNTVSWYQQALGQGPQFIFQYYREEENGRGNFPPRFSGLQFPNYSSELNVNALELDDSALYLCASSTEGSETNFGSGTRLTVV.